The present T cell receptor (beta chain) was sequenced within a study of T cells in narcolepsy. Study-wide context: Healthy controls were enrolled alongside patients with narcolepsy type 1 or type 2.

Assay: immunoSEQ multiplex PCR; the TCRdb copy retains only in-frame clones and omits some. The repertoire holds about 34,000 clones, with around four fifths as singletons. On this clone: What it binds is not known.

Study-level results: Comparing one patient's CSF and blood CD4+ clonotypes highlighted HCRT- and TRIB2-specific autoreactive clonotypes. Autoreactive clone sequences were missing from some blood memory CD4+ repertoires. Reportedly, autoreactive clonotypes were serially detected in patients' blood but not controls'.

Germline V gene lookup returns CDR1 ENHRY and CDR2 SYGVKD. Trimming cost V 1 base and J 8 bases; bases outside gene matches: 10. The CDR3 extends over 15 amino acids. The sample was CD45RA- memory CD4+ T cells from PBMCs. This sequence originates from a human donor with narcolepsy. The chain links TRBV10-3 to TRBJ2-7; TRBD2 matches at 8 bases. As DNA, the CDR3 is TGTGCCATCAGTGAGTTAACTAGCGGTCCTACTCAGCAGTACTTC. The encoded protein is CAISELTSGPTQQYF.